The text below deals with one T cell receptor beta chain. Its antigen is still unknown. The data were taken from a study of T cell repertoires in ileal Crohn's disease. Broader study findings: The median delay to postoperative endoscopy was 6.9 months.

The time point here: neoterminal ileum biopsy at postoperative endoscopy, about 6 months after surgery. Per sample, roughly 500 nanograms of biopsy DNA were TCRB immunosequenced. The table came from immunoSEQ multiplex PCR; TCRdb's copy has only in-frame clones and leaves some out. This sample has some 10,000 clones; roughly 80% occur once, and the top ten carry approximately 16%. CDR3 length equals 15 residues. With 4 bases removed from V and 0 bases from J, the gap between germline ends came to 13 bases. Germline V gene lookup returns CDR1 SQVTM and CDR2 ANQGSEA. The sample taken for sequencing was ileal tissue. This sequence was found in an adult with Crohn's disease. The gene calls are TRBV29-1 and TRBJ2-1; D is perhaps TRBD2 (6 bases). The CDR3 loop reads CSVAPLASSYNEQFF. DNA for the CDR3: TGCAGCGTTGCCCCACTAGCCAGCTCCTACAATGAGCAGTTCTTC.